The following is a TCR beta chain sequence with its context. Germline CDR1 is MNHNS and CDR2 is SASEGT. J gave up 5 bases and V 0 bases, and 3 bases lay outside the gene matches. The CDR3 is 17 amino acids. The sample comes from a study of OX40 agonist ivuxolimab in advanced cancers. Repertoires were generated with immunoSEQ multiplex PCR, while TCRdb's copy carries only in-frame clones and drops some. The table has more than 70,000 clones, almost 95% seen once. This receptor was identified in an adult with an advanced solid tumor such as melanoma, head and neck, liver or kidney cancer. This rearrangement joins TRBV6-1 to TRBJ2-5; TRBD2 aligns across 16 bases. The source material was CD4+ or CD8+ T cells sorted from blood, sampled in a trial of the OX40 agonist ivuxolimab. Here the CDR3 reads CASSEAGTSGREETQYF. CDR3 nucleotides: TGTGCCAGCAGTGAAGCTGGGACTAGCGGGAGGGAGGAGACCCAGTACTTC.